This T cell receptor beta chain was captured by sequencing in a study of cytomegalovirus exposure and HLA in healthy donors. Study-wide findings and caveats: The majority of TCR sequences were rare, yet some public TCRs appeared in many donors.

Germline CDR1 is SGHTA and CDR2 is FQGNSA. The CDR3 contains 15 residues. V was clipped by 1 base and J by 6 bases; unmatched bases: 7. Comments on this clone: Antigen specificity is unknown.

The protocol was immunoSEQ multiplex PCR, while the TCRdb copy is restricted to in-frame clones and leaves out a portion. This sample has about 71,000 clones, with 85% to 95% found just once. Material for sequencing was PBMCs. The V and J genes are TRBV7-2 and TRBJ2-7; 9 bases agree with TRBD2. This TCR came from a woman aged 18-30 years in good health and CMV-seronegative. The CDR3 nucleotides are TGTGCCAGCAGCTTAGACGGTAGCGGGAGCTTCGAGCAGTACTTC. It translates to CASSLDGSGSFEQYF.